These T cell receptor beta chains were read from a single sample in a study of blood T cell repertoires in COVID-19. Profiling relied on immunoSEQ multiplex PCR, and the TCRdb table lists in-frame clones only, not all of them. The sample includes approximately 58,000 clones, about three quarters seen only once; the top ten take 40% to 45%. The source material was peripheral blood. These receptors all come from a man between 65 and 85 years old with active or convalescent COVID-19. The conserved cysteine and the conserved F or W are not part of the CDR3 here.

v_call,j_call,cdr3_aa
TRBV9,TRBJ2-7,ASSEGDTYWSEQY
TRBV6-6,TRBJ2-2,ASNVRATGELF
TRBV4-2,TRBJ2-2,ASSQFSGQGPTGELF
TRBV12-5,TRBJ1-1,ASGLEAGTEAF
TRBV19,TRBJ1-5,ASSYQGEPQPQH
TRBV30,TRBJ1-5,AWSTENQPQH
TRBV7-2,TRBJ2-2,ASSWASGGGAGELF
TRBV5-4,TRBJ1-1,ASSSDRWTEAF
TRBV6-1,TRBJ1-2,ASSPQDGYT
TRBV3-1/TRBV3-2,TRBJ1-5,ASSPGQGNQPQH
TRBV11-3,TRBJ1-2,ASSLGRTGSYGYT
TRBV7-2,TRBJ2-7,ASSLEGASGSYEQY
TRBV4-1,TRBJ2-6,ASSQIGQGARSGANVLT
TRBV28,TRBJ1-5,AIRAWGRNQPQH
TRBV5-6,TRBJ1-1,ASSSGTGMNTEAF
TRBV2,TRBJ1-3,ASSPHPQASGNTIY
TRBV4-3,TRBJ1-2,ASSPSTGGEFRYGYT
TRBV18,TRBJ1-6,ASSPRGSSSYNSPLH
TRBV7-6,TRBJ1-2,ASSLVTGGSYGYT
TRBV7-2,TRBJ1-2,ASSLVGGFGYT
TRBV7-2,TRBJ2-3,ASSLTGRRTDTQY
TRBV21-1,TRBJ2-1,ASSPRGLARSSYNEQF
TRBV9,TRBJ2-1,ASSVGRSGLAYNEQF
TRBV5-1,TRBJ2-2,ASSPQGAPRFTGELF
TRBV20-1,TRBJ1-1,SAKSNTEAF
TRBV6-1,TRBJ1-2,ASSEPGYGYT